This T cell receptor beta chain derives from a study of CD8 T cells in ankylosing spondylitis. The table lists this clonotype with many counts. MiXCR was run by TCRdb on the 5' RACE reads, yielding one entry per CDR3 protein. The sample holds around 130,000 distinct CDR3 sequences, approximately 6.8% seen once. The germline gives CDR1 MDHEN, CDR2 SYDVKM. CDR3 size: 17 residues. After removal of 2 bases from V and 2 bases from J, the junction contained 5 bases not matched to a gene. This clonotype originated in a male donor with ankylosing spondylitis or in good health (not recorded which). Material for sequencing was blood, either unsorted or a sorted T cell fraction (not recorded which). This chain connects TRBV28 to TRBJ2-5; 13 nucleotides line up with TRBD2. In DNA, the CDR3 is TGTGCCAGCAGTTTAGGTGGACTAGCGGGAGAACAAGAGACCCAGTACTTC. Amino acids: CASSLGGLAGEQETQYF. Full variable domain (rest looked up from reference TRBV28 and TRBJ2-5): DVKVTQSSRYLVKRTGEKVFLECVQDMDHENMFWYRQDPGLGLRLIYFSYDVKMKEKGDIPEGYSVSREKKERFSLILESASTNQTSMYLCASSLGGLAGEQETQYFGPGTRLLVL.